A selection of T cell receptor beta chains follows, all from one sample in a study of blood T cell repertoires in COVID-19. Sequencing was performed with immunoSEQ multiplex PCR; in TCRdb, only in-frame clones are kept and a portion is missing. The sample carries about 190,000 clones, about 88% recorded once. The sample was PBMCs or T cells enriched from blood (not recorded which). Source of these receptors: a woman aged 40 to 49 in a cohort exposed to, infected with or recovered from COVID-19 (not recorded which). CDR3s include the opening cysteine and the closing phenylalanine or tryptophan. Fields, in order: CDR3 protein, CDR3 DNA, V gene, J gene, D gene, clone size. D genes are given only for firm matches. Only part of the rows carry a size: once, few, many, or a class if the clone is expanded.

CASSAIEGLAGGPTTMETQYF	TGTGCCAGCAGCGCCATCGAGGGACTAGCGGGGGGTCCTACGACCATGGAGACCCAGTACTTC	TRBV28	TRBJ2-5	TRBD2	-
CASRFAGVTSGNTIYF	TGTGCAAGTCGCTTTGCGGGGGTAACCTCTGGAAACACCATATATTTT	TRBV12-2	TRBJ1-3	-	-
CASSMPGQGTEETQYF	TGTGCCAGTAGTATGCCGGGACAGGGTACCGAAGAGACCCAGTACTTC	TRBV19	TRBJ2-5	TRBD1	once
CASRRTGENTEAFF	TGTGCCAGCAGACGGACAGGGGAGAACACTGAAGCTTTCTTT	TRBV14	TRBJ1-1	TRBD1	-
CASSLSGTEAFF	TGTGCCAGCAGCTTGAGCGGGACGGAAGCTTTCTTT	TRBV5-4	TRBJ1-1	-	-
CASSQYADNSPLHF	TGTGCCAGCAGCCAATATGCAGATAATTCACCCCTCCACTTT	TRBV4-2	TRBJ1-6	-	-
CASSAGQGPSRPQHF	TGTGCCAGCAGTGCCGGACAGGGCCCTTCGCGGCCCCAGCATTTT	TRBV25-1	TRBJ1-5	TRBD1	-
CAIYRGSNYGYTF	TGTGCCATCTACAGGGGGTCGAACTATGGCTACACCTTC	TRBV28	TRBJ1-2	TRBD1	-
CASSPRGFSYEQYF	TGTGCCAGCAGTCCGCGGGGGTTCTCCTACGAGCAGTACTTC	TRBV6-2/TRBV6-3	TRBJ2-7	TRBD2	-
CASSLVYGRSNYEQYF	TGTGCCAGCAGCTTAGTGTATGGCAGGTCGAACTACGAGCAGTACTTC	TRBV7-6	TRBJ2-7	-	-
CASSLGHSNEKLFF	TGTGCCAGCAGCTTAGGACATTCTAATGAAAAACTGTTTTTT	TRBV5-5	TRBJ1-4	-	-
CASSLADSKAFF	TGTGCCAGCAGTTTAGCGGACAGTAAAGCTTTCTTT	TRBV12-3/TRBV12-4	TRBJ1-1	-	-
CASSPPGDREGYTF	TGTGCCAGCAGCCCCCCGGGGGACAGGGAAGGCTACACCTTC	TRBV11-3	TRBJ1-2	TRBD1	-
CASSLGPGELFF	TGTGCCAGCAGTTTAGGGCCCGGGGAGCTGTTTTTT	TRBV27	TRBJ2-2	-	few
CASSQEGQSLNTEAFF	TGTGCCAGCAGCCAGGAAGGACAGTCATTGAACACTGAAGCTTTCTTT	TRBV7-2	TRBJ1-1	-	-
CASSTGGGEVANEKLFF	TGTGCCAGTAGTACAGGGGGCGGCGAGGTAGCTAATGAAAAACTGTTTTTT	TRBV19	TRBJ1-4	TRBD1	-
CASSLRDGGGYGSPLHF	TGTGCCAGCAGTTTAAGGGACGGTGGGGGGTATGGATCACCCCTCCACTTT	TRBV27	TRBJ1-6	-	many
CAWSVGTGSYEQYF	TGTGCCTGGAGTGTTGGGACAGGGTCGTACGAGCAGTACTTC	TRBV30	TRBJ2-7	TRBD1	once
CASSESTGGRRNEQFF	TGCGCCAGCAGTGAGTCGACGGGGGGCAGACGGAATGAGCAGTTCTTC	TRBV10-1	TRBJ2-1	-	-
CASSLMTSGSNEQYF	TGTGCCAGCAGCCTTATGACTAGCGGGAGTAACGAGCAGTACTTC	TRBV7-2	TRBJ2-7	TRBD2	-
CASSVRGSTDTQYF	TGTGCCAGCAGTGTTAGGGGTAGCACAGATACGCAGTATTTT	TRBV2	TRBJ2-3	-	-
CASSLSLEQFF	TGTGCCAGCAGCTTATCACTTGAGCAGTTCTTC	TRBV11-2	TRBJ2-1	-	-
CASKSLAGATDTQYF	TGCGCCAGCAAGAGTTTGGCGGGGGCCACAGATACGCAGTATTTT	TRBV5-1	TRBJ2-3	-	-
CASSLDRYRGEQFF	TGTGCCAGCAGCTTAGACCGATATAGGGGTGAGCAGTTCTTC	TRBV11-3	TRBJ2-1	-	-
CASSVVQETGELFF	TGTGCCAGCAGCGTAGTACAGGAGACCGGGGAGCTGTTTTTT	TRBV9	TRBJ2-2	-	-
CASSLAAGVGYTF	TGTGCCAGCAGCTTAGCGGCAGGGGTGGGCTACACCTTC	TRBV7-8	TRBJ1-2	-	-
CASSVGGRVDQPQHF	TGTGCCAGCAGCGTAGGGGGCCGGGTCGATCAGCCCCAGCATTTT	TRBV9	TRBJ1-5	-	-
CASSQPTGGYEQYF	TGTGCCAGCAGTCAGCCGACAGGGGGCTACGAGCAGTACTTC	TRBV6-5	TRBJ2-7	TRBD1	few
CASSTDGQGNEKLFF	TGTGCCAGCAGCACCGACGGACAGGGAAATGAAAAACTGTTTTTT	TRBV5-4	TRBJ1-4	TRBD1	-
CASSQFWGPTGELFF	TGTGCCAGCAGTCAGTTCTGGGGGCCGACCGGGGAGCTGTTTTTT	TRBV27	TRBJ2-2	-	-
CATLMGQGPGSWVF	TGTGCCACCCTAATGGGACAGGGGCCAGGAAGCTGGGTCTTT	TRBV19	TRBJ1-1	TRBD1	few
CASSLVRGQKTYEQYF	TGTGCCAGCAGCTTAGTTAGGGGACAGAAGACCTACGAGCAGTACTTC	TRBV7-9	TRBJ2-7	TRBD1	-
CASSYSITYGYTF	TGTGCCAGCAGTTACTCGATAACTTATGGCTACACCTTC	TRBV6-5	TRBJ1-2	-	once
CASTPGGDLNTEAFF	TGTGCCAGCACACCAGGGGGCGATTTGAACACTGAAGCTTTCTTT	TRBV2	TRBJ1-1	TRBD1	-
CASTTRGIYEQYF	TGTGCCAGCACAACAAGAGGGATATACGAGCAGTACTTC	TRBV2	TRBJ2-7	-	-
CASSLPAGPRDYGYTF	TGTGCCAGCAGCTTACCGGCGGGACCCAGGGACTATGGCTACACCTTC	TRBV13	TRBJ1-2	-	-